The 29 T cell receptor beta chains given below trace back to one sample, sequenced in a study of T cells in Graves' hyperthyroidism and ophthalmopathy. Amplified TCR beta CDR3 regions derived from RNA transcripts. When the TCR CDR3 underwent first-round RT-PCR, the HTBI primer set was used. TCRdb redid the calling of the multiplex PCR reads with MiXCR, one entry per CDR3 protein. Among over 700,000 distinct CDR3 sequences listed, approximately 19% were seen once. The sample comprised blood. The receptors were gathered from a woman aged 50 to 60 with Graves' hyperthyroidism that later progressed to Graves' ophthalmopathy.

V is TRBV10-3 and J is TRBJ2-2, with 8 bases aligning to TRBD1. Germline CDR1 and CDR2: ENHRY and SYGVKD. The CDR3 has 16 amino acids. The V gene end was trimmed by 1 base and the J gene end by 5 bases; junction bases not matched to a gene: 6. The CDR3 is CAISELARGQTGELFF. For the CDR3, the DNA is TGTGCCATCAGTGAGTTGGCCAGGGGGCAGACCGGGGAGCTGTTTTTT.

In this sample, this clonotype turned up many times. The chain combines TRBV7-8 with TRBJ2-7; TRBD1 matches at 7 bases. V lost 5 bases and J lost 2; bases outside the gene matches: 3. CDR3 length: 13 amino acids. Germline lookup yields CDR1 SGHVS and CDR2 FQNEAQ. This CDR3 is CASSGDSTYEQYF. The DNA for the CDR3 is TGTGCCAGCAGCGGGGACAGCACCTACGAGCAGTACTTC. The full variable domain, in which reference TRBV7-8 and TRBJ2-7 provide the parts outside the CDR3, is GAGVSQSPRYKVAKRGQDVALRCDPISGHVSLFWYQQALGQGPEFLTYFQNEAQLDKSGLPSDRFFAERPEGSVSTLKIQRTQQEDSAVYLCASSGDSTYEQYFGPGTRLTVT.

The V and J genes are TRBV29-1 and TRBJ1-2, with no clear D. The length of the CDR3 is 15 residues. Germline V CDR1 and CDR2: SQVTM, ANQGSEA. Trimming pared 2 bases from V and 1 base from J, leaving 14 bases between. The DNA for the CDR3 is TGCAGCGTTGAAACTTGGGGAACAATTAACTATGGCTACACCTTC. Translated, it gives CSVETWGTINYGYTF.

This clonotype turned up a few times. V and J are TRBV12-3 or TRBV12-4 and TRBJ2-3; 7 bases line up with TRBD1. The CDR3 consists of 15 residues. V trimming: 5 bases; J trimming: 2 bases; junction bases outside the gene matches: 7. The CDR3 region has the DNA TGTGCCAGCAGTGGCCCGGGACAGTTCACAGATACGCAGTATTTT. Amino acid sequence: CASSGPGQFTDTQYF.

This clonotype has more than one count but fewer than ten. V usage is TRBV20-1 and J usage is TRBJ1-4, with D unresolved. V lost 0 bases and J lost 3, with 11 bases in between. From germline, CDR1 is DFQATT and CDR2 SNEGSKA (reference sequence). The CDR3 loop spans 15 amino acids. The CDR3 is CSARDSTDPNEKLFF. The CDR3 nucleotides read TGCAGTGCTAGAGATAGCACCGATCCTAATGAAAAACTGTTTTTT.

The table lists this clonotype with many counts. J is TRBJ1-1 and V is TRBV11-3; a possible D gene is TRBD1 (6 bases). CDR1 is SGHNT and CDR2 is YENEEA in the germline V gene. CDR3 length: 13 residues. Trimming removed 4 bases at V and 9 bases at J, with 15 bases between. The CDR3 sequence is CASSSGMGAKAFF. The CDR3 DNA is TGTGCCAGCAGCTCGGGAATGGGGGCCAAAGCTTTCTTT.

This clonotype was seen at least ten times. The chain couples TRBV30 to TRBJ1-2; 8 nucleotides match TRBD1. Germline loops: CDR1 GTSNPN, CDR2 SVGIG (reference sequence). Trimming cost V 1 base and J 2 bases; bases outside gene matches: 0. The CDR3 runs to 13 residues. The CDR3 DNA is TGTGCCTGGAGTGGGACAGGGAACTATGGCTACACCTTC. This codes for CAWSGTGNYGYTF.

This clonotype has more than one count but fewer than ten. A much larger clone lies a single base off, so this may be a read error. The conserved final phenylalanine or tryptophan is absent from the CDR3, which likely points to a read error. The chain couples TRBV30 to TRBJ1-5; D gene ambiguous. The V and J ends lost 4 bases and 0 bases respectively, with 7 bases between them. Germline CDR1 GTSNPN, CDR2 SVGIG (reference sequence). The CDR3 is made up of 13 amino acids. CDR3 nucleotide sequence: TGTGCCTGGACCCCGGATAGCAATCAGCCCCAGCATTCT. It yields the protein CAWTPDSNQPQHS.

Notes on this clonotype: This may come from a read error, since a much larger clone is one base off. The chain is built from TRBV6-1 and TRBJ2-7; weak D call: TRBD1 (7 bases). The J call is doubtful: the DNA matches TRBJ2-1 better. Germline values: CDR1 MNHNS, CDR2 SASEGT. CDR3 size: 14 residues. The DNA of the CDR3 is TGTGCCAGCAGTCCGGGAGACAGGGCCTACGAGCAGTTCTTC. This translates into CASSPGDRAYEQFF.

Comments on this clonotype: This may stem from a read error, because a much larger clone lies one nucleotide away. The chain couples TRBV20-1 to TRBJ1-5; D gene unclear. CDR3 length: 14 residues. The germline CDR1 and CDR2 sequences are DFQATT and SNEGSKA (reference sequence). V was shortened by 0 bases and J by 5 bases, with 11 bases between the two germline ends. Here the CDR3 reads CSAREAQVYQPQHF. The CDR3 bases are TGCAGTGCTAGAGAGGCGCAGGTTTATCAGCCCCAGCATTTT.

This clonotype was recorded a few times. The chain employs TRBV3-1 and TRBJ1-2; 7 nucleotides match TRBD1. Germline V gene lookup returns CDR1 LGHDT and CDR2 YNNKEL (reference sequence). The J segment lost 4 bases and the V segment lost 2 bases, leaving 10 bases of the junction unmatched. The CDR3 extends over 16 amino acids. The CDR3 is CASSQWGDSLVYGYTF. CDR3 sequence (DNA): TGTGCCAGCAGCCAATGGGGGGACAGTCTAGTCTATGGCTACACCTTC.

This clonotype was observed a handful of times. The J gene is TRBJ2-5, the V gene TRBV4-1; TRBD1 or TRBD2 may be the D gene (6 bases each). CDR3 length: 15 residues. V shed 4 bases and J shed 1 base, with 13 bases lying between them. Germline V gene sequence: CDR1 MGHRA, CDR2 YSYEKL. The CDR3 nucleotides are TGCGCCAGCAGCCCCGGTGGGGGGCCCCAAGAGACCCAGTACTTC. Translating gives CASSPGGGPQETQYF.

This clonotype occurred many times. V is TRBV27 and J is TRBJ1-5; the D is unclear. This CDR3 has 13 residues. V lost 3 bases and J lost 7, with 10 bases in between. Germline V gives CDR1 MNHEY, CDR2 SMNVEV (reference sequence). This chain's CDR3 is CASSLAEGQPQHF. CDR3 nucleotides: TGTGCCAGCAGTTTGGCGGAGGGACAGCCCCAGCATTTT.

Concerning this clonotype itself: A much bigger clone sits one base away, suggesting this may be a read error. The rearrangement links TRBV7-9 to TRBJ1-1; the D gene is possibly TRBD1 (5 bases). Germline V gene sequence: CDR1 SEHNR, CDR2 FQNEAQ (reference sequence). Trimming shortened V by 5 bases and J by 6 bases, and 22 bases separated the two germline ends. The CDR3 is 16 residues long. CDR3 sequence reads: CASSVERVRGDAEAFF. The CDR3 region has the DNA TGTGCCAGCAGCGTAGAGAGGGTGAGAGGGGACGCTGAAGCTTTCTTT.

This clonotype was seen only a few times. CDR3 loop: CASSLRLGTDTQYF. CDR3 nucleotide sequence: TGTGCCAGCAGCCTAAGGTTAGGCACAGATACGCAGTATTTT. The J gene is TRBJ2-3, the V gene TRBV3-1; D is ambiguous. The V gene lost 4 bases and the J gene lost 1 base, with 9 bases spanning the gap. This CDR3 has 14 residues. The germline gives CDR1 LGHDT, CDR2 YNNKEL (reference sequence).

This chain uses TRBV10-3 with TRBJ2-3; D is perhaps TRBD1 (6 bases). Trimming shortened V by 6 bases and J by 0 bases, and 13 bases separated the two germline ends. Germline-derived CDR1 and CDR2 are ENHRY and SYGVKD. The CDR3 has 15 residues. The CDR3 DNA sequence: TGTGCCATCAGGTTACAGGGCTATAGCACAGATACGCAGTATTTT. Protein: CAIRLQGYSTDTQYF.

The J gene is TRBJ1-1, the V gene TRBV20-1; D gene unclear. Trimming took 0 bases from V and 2 from J, leaving 13 bases between them. This CDR3 comprises 15 residues. The V gene's germline CDR1 is DFQATT and CDR2 SNEGSKA (reference sequence). The CDR3, as DNA: TGCAGTGCTAGAGATACACGAACAGCCAACACTGAAGCTTTCTTT. It translates to CSARDTRTANTEAFF.

Written as DNA, the CDR3 is TGTGCCAGCAGCCAACAGGGGGCGCTGGACACTGAAGCTTTCTTT. Protein sequence: CASSQQGALDTEAFF. The V call is TRBV6-2 or TRBV6-3, the J call TRBJ1-1; TRBD1 matches at 9 bases. Germline CDR1 MNHEY, CDR2 SVGEGT. Losses at the gene ends were 6 bases for V and 3 bases for J; bases not matched to a gene: 8. The length of the CDR3 is 15 residues.

V is TRBV10-3 and J is TRBJ2-3; possibly TRBD2 for D (5 bases). CDR3 length: 14 residues. Germline CDR1 reads ENHRY; CDR2 reads SYGVKD. V was pared by 8 bases and J by 3 bases, with 15 bases between. The CDR3 loop is CAIAVTGRTDTQYF. The CDR3 DNA reads TGTGCCATCGCCGTAACGGGGAGAACAGATACGCAGTATTTT.

This clonotype was observed at least ten times. DNA for the CDR3: TGTGCCAGCAGCCAAGATTGGGGTTCTGAAGCTTTCTTT. Amino acid sequence: CASSQDWGSEAFF. This chain connects TRBV3-1 to TRBJ1-1; D is uncertain. CDR3 length: 13 amino acids. CDR1 and CDR2 (germline): LGHDT, YNNKEL (reference sequence). V gave up 0 bases and J gave up 6 bases, with 8 bases separating them.

The V call is TRBV6-5, the J call TRBJ1-3; D is ambiguous. CDR1 and CDR2 from the germline V gene are MNHEY and SVGAGI. The CDR3 loop spans 15 amino acids. Deletions cut 0 bases from V and 2 bases from J, with 8 bases between. The CDR3 region has the DNA TGTGCCAGCAGTTACTCCTGGCAGACTGGAAACACCATATATTTT. Protein: CASSYSWQTGNTIYF.

This clonotype was picked up many times. The chain links TRBV6-2 or TRBV6-3 to TRBJ1-2; D possibly corresponds to TRBD1 (6 bases). The CDR3 has 15 amino acids. V shed 6 bases and J shed 4 bases, with 18 bases lying between them. Germline-derived CDR1 and CDR2 are MNHEY and SVGEGT. The CDR3 spells CASSPTLGTIYGYTF. CDR3 DNA sequence: TGTGCCAGCAGCCCCACCCTCGGGACAATCTATGGCTACACCTTC.

The table lists this clonotype with a few counts. The chain joins TRBV29-1 to TRBJ1-2; maybe TRBD1 (6 bases). The CDR3 length is 14 residues. Germline V gives CDR1 SQVTM, CDR2 ANQGSEA. The V end lost 5 bases, the J end lost 8 bases, and 21 bases lay between the germline ends. The CDR3 bases are TGCAGCGTTATAATCCGGGACATAGGGGTAGGCTACACCTTC. Encoded protein: CSVIIRDIGVGYTF.

This clonotype appeared many times. The chain recombines TRBV7-8 with TRBJ1-2, with 7 nucleotides matching TRBD1. The CDR3 runs to 15 residues. The germline V gene encodes CDR1 SGHVS and CDR2 FQNEAQ. Losses at the gene ends were 5 bases for V and 4 bases for J; bases not matched to a gene: 10. CDR3 residues: CASSEDRVLVYGYTF. The CDR3 DNA sequence: TGTGCCAGCAGCGAAGACAGGGTTCTCGTCTATGGCTACACCTTC. Supplemented by reference TRBV7-8 and TRBJ1-2, the full variable domain reads GAGVSQSPRYKVAKRGQDVALRCDPISGHVSLFWYQQALGQGPEFLTYFQNEAQLDKSGLPSDRFFAERPEGSVSTLKIQRTQQEDSAVYLCASSEDRVLVYGYTFGSGTRLTVV.

The sample holds many counts of this clonotype. The chain links TRBV4-2 to TRBJ2-5; 7 bases are shared with TRBD2. The trim removed 1 base at V and 0 bases at J, leaving 5 bases unmatched. The CDR3 totals 16 residues. The germline CDR1 and CDR2 sequences are LGHNA and YNFKEQ. CDR3 loop: CASSQVRAGYQETQYF. CDR3 nucleotide sequence: TGTGCCAGCAGCCAAGTACGAGCGGGGTACCAAGAGACCCAGTACTTC.

This clonotype was counted between two and nine times. The chain combines TRBV27 with TRBJ2-1, with a tentative D call TRBD2 (6 bases). CDR1 and CDR2 (germline): MNHEY, SMNVEV (reference sequence). The length of the CDR3 is 16 residues. V was trimmed by 5 bases and J by 1 base, leaving 15 bases between them. The CDR3 DNA is TGTGCCAGCAGTCTGGCCCCGGGACTTTCCTACAATGAGCAGTTCTTC. Amino acid sequence: CASSLAPGLSYNEQFF.

This clonotype has just a few counts. This chain uses TRBV20-1 with TRBJ1-1; 11 bases are a match to TRBD1. Losses at the gene ends were 1 base for V and 5 bases for J; bases not matched to a gene: 6. The CDR3 extends over 15 amino acids. The germline V gene encodes CDR1 DFQATT and CDR2 SNEGSKA (reference sequence). DNA for the CDR3: TGCAGTGCTAGAGCCAAGGACAGGGGGCTTACTGAAGCTTTCTTT. Encoded protein: CSARAKDRGLTEAFF.

This clonotype has only a few counts. The rearrangement uses TRBV19 and TRBJ1-5; 7 bases map to TRBD1. The V gene end was trimmed by 2 bases and the J gene end by 4 bases; junction bases not matched to a gene: 11. The CDR3 contains 17 residues. CDR1 LNHDA and CDR2 SQIVND come from the germline V gene (reference sequence). The CDR3 protein is CASSIRPRQGINQPQHF. The CDR3 coding sequence is TGTGCCAGTAGTATACGACCGAGACAGGGAATAAATCAGCCCCAGCATTTT.

This clonotype has just a few counts. This chain joins TRBV20-1 and TRBJ2-3; tentative D call: TRBD2 (7 bases). With 4 bases removed from V and 5 bases from J, the gap between germline ends came to 19 bases. Germline V gene data show CDR1 as DFQATT and CDR2 as SNEGSKA (reference sequence). The CDR3 extends over 15 amino acids. CDR3 loop: CSATRAGALGDTQYF. For the CDR3, the DNA is TGCAGTGCTACCCGTGCGGGGGCGCTGGGAGATACGCAGTATTTT.